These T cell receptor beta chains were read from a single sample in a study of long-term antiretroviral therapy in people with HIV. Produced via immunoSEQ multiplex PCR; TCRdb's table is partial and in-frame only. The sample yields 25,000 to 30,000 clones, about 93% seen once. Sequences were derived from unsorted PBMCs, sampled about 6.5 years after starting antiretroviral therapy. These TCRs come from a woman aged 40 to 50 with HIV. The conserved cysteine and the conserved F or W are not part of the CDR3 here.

ASSLGLAGAHGETQY TRBV5-1
ATAGGSNTGELF TRBV5-1
ASSEGTSATYEQY TRBV10-1
ASSHGGAYGYT TRBV4-1
ASSLAGGNTEAF TRBV5-1
ASSPTDVSYEQY TRBV4-3
ASSLGGGAADTQY TRBV5-1
AWRLMGGTEAF TRBV30
ASSDPGQQDHLTSNQPQH TRBV6-4
ASSPHRDRVLGV TRBV7-9
ASSVAYDTEAF TRBV9
ALGRRDRASYEQY TRBV30
AISALAGDPSYEQY TRBV10-3
ASSWPREGGDFF TRBV5-5
ASSIGNGYNSPLH TRBV19
ASSGSGATWVDTEAF TRBV2
ASSEGTDNSPLH TRBV6-4
ASSFGRGGTEAF TRBV7-2
ASSPGRDLGVYGYT TRBV19
ASSLESGGEAF TRBV11-2
ASSTGTMNTEAF TRBV19
ASMSSGVETQY TRBV6-5
ASSLVSGGSNIQY TRBV7-2
ASSQWRGETQY TRBV4-1
ASSTQGPEAF TRBV28
ASSEDRGNSYEQY TRBV2
ASSLRDTYNSPLH TRBV7-2
ASTPTGGVSFYT TRBV19
ASSQDPGLAGMNEQF TRBV4-3
ASSQVCDNETYEQY TRBV4-3
ASNRATGTGELF TRBV4-2
ASSSDWYEQY TRBV7-9
ASSLQGANYEQY TRBV27
ASSFPGQGAGGYT TRBV5-4
ASSQVGEPTYEQY TRBV4-1
ASSGPGYEQY TRBV6-1